A single T cell receptor (beta chain) is shown here with its context. The time point was: 2015-2016 season, pre-vaccination. The data originate from a study of follicular helper T cells after annual influenza vaccination. The CDR3 consists of 15 residues. CDR1 ENHRY and CDR2 SYGVKD come from the germline V gene. V shed 4 bases and J 7 bases; nucleotides not matched to a gene: 5. Produced via immunoSEQ multiplex PCR; TCRdb's table is partial and in-frame only. Here the sample spans about 9,300 clones, 70% to 90% being singletons. This clonotype was sampled from an adult who received the influenza vaccine. This chain uses TRBV10-3 with TRBJ1-4; the match to TRBD1 covers 11 bases. The sample was CXCR5+ CD38- circulating T follicular helper cells from blood, taken on the day of influenza vaccination. Sample subset: circulating Tfh, non-naive CD4+CXCR5+PD-1+ (ICOS+CD38+ or ICOS-CD38-). CDR3 DNA: TGTGCCATCAGTGGGGACGGGACAGGGGGTGAAAAACTGTTTTTT. This translates into CAISGDGTGGEKLFF.